The 5 T cell receptor beta chains below come from one sample, sequenced in a study of T-cell reconstitution after alpha-beta-depleted transplantation in children. Using unique molecular identifiers, the investigators prepared the TCRbeta library. TCRdb re-called the PCR reads through MiXCR, storing one row per CDR3 protein. Of 200,000 or so distinct CDR3 sequences detected, around 8.4% appear once; the ten largest clones hold 35%. The sample in question was PBMCs, mostly from graft donor cells, obtained 360 days after TCRalphabeta/CD19-depleted stem cell transplant. These receptors were taken from a male patient aged 2-10 years who had a stem cell transplant for acute myeloid leukemia, so the T cells may come from the graft donor.

This clonotype was counted many times. This rearrangement joins TRBV20-1 to TRBJ2-7, with D perhaps matching TRBD2 (5 bases). This CDR3 has 14 amino acids. Deletions cut 6 bases from V and 0 bases from J, with 15 bases between. Looked up from germline, CDR1 is DFQATT and CDR2 is SNEGSKA (reference sequence). The CDR3 DNA follows: TGCAGTGCAAGCGGACCCAATAACTCCTACGAGCAGTACGTC. This encodes CSASGPNNSYEQYV.

The sample holds many counts of this clonotype. The V call is TRBV20-1, the J call TRBJ2-1, with 8 bases aligning to TRBD2. CDR1 DFQATT and CDR2 SNEGSKA come from the germline V gene (reference sequence). The V gene end was trimmed by 3 bases and the J gene end by 5 bases; junction bases not matched to a gene: 6. The CDR3 is 14 amino acids. The CDR3 DNA reads as TGCAGTGCTAGGGTCCCGGGACTAGACAATGAGCAGTTCTTC. Residues: CSARVPGLDNEQFF.

This clonotype was observed a handful of times. This chain connects TRBV21-1 to TRBJ2-7; TRBD2 is the table's D call, not checked against the DNA. TRBV21-1 is designated a pseudogene. This CDR3 contains 8 residues. CDR3 DNA: TGTGCCAGGGGAGGGTTGGCCGTC. Translated, it gives CARGGLAV.

There are a few counts of this clonotype. A junction boundary mismatches the germline segment, possibly from a read error. The chain carries TRBV20-1 and TRBJ2-1; 8 nucleotides match TRBD1. Germline values: CDR1 DFQATT, CDR2 SNEGSKA (reference sequence). This CDR3 spans 10 amino acids. The CDR3 reads CSASGQGWVF. CDR3 DNA sequence: TGCAGTGCTAGTGGACAGGGTTGGGTCTTC.

This chain's CDR3 is CASTRLAGPYEQYF. CDR3 coding DNA: TGTGCCAGTACGAGACTAGCGGGGCCTTACGAGCAGTACTTC. The chain couples TRBV4-2 to TRBJ2-7, with TRBD2 matching 11 bases. Germline CDR1 and CDR2: LGHNA and YNFKEQ. The CDR3 covers 14 residues. The junction had 8 bases not matched to a gene; V was cut back by 9 bases and J by 4 bases.